This T cell receptor beta chain emerged from a study of shared clonotypes between healthy human individuals. In the study overall: Researchers assigned three CD4 naive, three CD4 memory, two CD8 naive and one CD8 memory plate to each donor.

Several immunoSEQ plates held equal portions of the genomic DNA taken from each subset. Per the authors' pipeline: Junction-only sequences without quality scores were provided by ImmunoSEQ, so filtering was different. The data were produced by immunoSEQ multiplex PCR, yet TCRdb's version contains in-frame clones alone and is incomplete. Clone size and V and J calls were adopted from that table, with D and trimming inferred from the DNA. In the table there are 750,000 to 1,000,000 clones, around 92% of which are singletons. Deletions cut 1 base from V and 0 bases from J, with 10 bases between. Germline V gene data show CDR1 as SGHAT and CDR2 as FQNNGV. CDR3 length: 15 residues. Terminally differentiated effector memory CD45RA+ cells were excluded from the naive CD8 cells, which were CD45RO-negative and positively selected for CCR7. The donor cohort consisted entirely of Caucasian adults residing in Nashville, Tennessee.

Material: naive CD8+ T cells sorted from blood. This clonotype was sampled from a man aged 25-45 years in good health. The V gene is TRBV11-2, the J gene TRBJ2-7, with a tentative D call TRBD1 (6 bases). The CDR3 sequence: CASSLVPGDSYEQYF. In DNA form, the CDR3 reads TGTGCCAGCAGCTTAGTTCCAGGGGACTCCTACGAGCAGTACTTC.